The subject of this entry is one TCR beta chain. From germline, CDR1 is LGHNA and CDR2 YSLEER. The CDR3 has 17 residues. Trimming pared 0 bases from V and 4 bases from J, leaving 17 bases between. The record originates from a study of T-cell memory formation after mild COVID-19. A single record per CDR3 protein comes from TCRdb applying MiXCR to the 5' RACE reads. The sample consists of fewer than 650,000 distinct CDR3 sequences, 17% of them appearing once. The gene calls are TRBV4-3 and TRBJ2-3, with a weak D call TRBD2 (5 bases). The clonotype originates from an adult woman who had mild COVID-19 (a few samples of this study predate the infection). Cell type and time point are not known. Sample: PBMCs or a T cell subset sorted from them (not recorded which). CDR3 residues: CASSQDSAGSWADTQYF. The DNA of the CDR3 is TGCGCCAGCAGCCAAGATAGCGCAGGCTCATGGGCAGATACGCAGTATTTT.